The 20 T cell receptor beta chains presented below share a single source sample, sequenced in a study of blood T cell repertoires in COVID-19. Profiled with immunoSEQ multiplex PCR; TCRdb holds only in-frame clones, not every one. The table shows roughly 380,000 clones, with about 90% occurring only once. The specimen sequenced was PBMCs or T cells enriched from blood (not recorded which). The receptors originated from a young woman who had recovered from COVID-19.

This sequence joins TRBV9 and TRBJ2-3; 8 positions match TRBD2. The CDR3 consists of 17 residues. J gave up 2 bases and V 0 bases, and 8 bases lay outside the gene matches. Per the germline V gene, CDR1 is SGDLS and CDR2 is YYNGEE. The CDR3 loop is CASSVAFSGVVTDTQYF. CDR3 nucleotide sequence: TGTGCCAGCAGCGTAGCCTTTAGCGGGGTAGTCACAGATACGCAGTATTTT.

Notes on this clone: The same CDR3 arises from other DNA sequences in this sample as well. V and J are TRBV18 and TRBJ1-3, with 8 bases aligning to TRBD1. The ends lost 3 bases at V and 4 bases at J; junction bases unmatched: 2. The CDR3 totals 14 residues. Per the germline V gene, CDR1 is KGHSH and CDR2 is LQKENI. The CDR3 bases are TGTGCCAGCTCACCCGGGACAGGAGGAAACACCATATATTTT. Its translation: CASSPGTGGNTIYF.

The rearrangement joins TRBV7-9 to TRBJ2-1, with 13 bases matching TRBD2. From germline, CDR1 is SEHNR and CDR2 FQNEAQ (reference sequence). V lost 5 bases, J lost 6 bases, and 4 bases stayed unmatched. CDR3 length equals 15 residues. The CDR3 DNA reads as TGTGCCAGCAGCAGGACTAGCGGGGGCCCCAATGAGCAGTTCTTC. This gives the protein CASSRTSGGPNEQFF.

CDR3 in DNA: TGTGCCAGCAGTGCGACAGGGTACAATGAGCAGTTCTTC. This sequence encodes CASSATGYNEQFF. The gene calls are TRBV12-3 or TRBV12-4 and TRBJ2-1; 7 bases line up with TRBD1. CDR3 length: 13 amino acids. The junction had 2 bases not matched to a gene; V was cut back by 5 bases and J by 4 bases.

The CDR3 here is CSVAGDMGPGYTF. The CDR3 bases are TGCAGCGTCGCAGGGGATATGGGACCTGGCTACACCTTC. J is TRBJ1-2 and V is TRBV29-1; tentatively, D is TRBD1 (6 bases). Trimming stripped 6 bases from V and 7 bases from J, with 18 bases between. The CDR3 loop spans 13 amino acids. Germline-derived CDR1 and CDR2 are SQVTM and ANQGSEA.

The chain carries TRBV4-1 and TRBJ1-5; 7 bases align to TRBD1. This CDR3 is built from 13 residues. Germline-derived CDR1 and CDR2 are MGHRA and YSYEKL. J lost 5 bases, V lost 4 bases, and 2 bases had no gene match. The CDR3 coding sequence is TGCGCCAGCAGCCGAACAGGGGATCAGCCCCAGCATTTT. As protein: CASSRTGDQPQHF.

V and J are TRBV18 and TRBJ2-1, with D maybe TRBD2 (5 bases). Trimming shortened V by 8 bases and J by 5 bases, and 13 bases separated the two germline ends. Germline V CDR1 and CDR2: KGHSH, LQKENI. The CDR3 has 13 amino acids. The chain's CDR3 is CASKRVLDNEQFF. The CDR3 DNA follows: TGTGCCAGCAAGAGGGTACTTGACAATGAGCAGTTCTTC.

V gene TRBV19 combines with J gene TRBJ1-1; D not resolved. V lost 1 base and J 7 bases, leaving 7 bases between the germline ends. This CDR3 has 12 residues. The germline CDR1 and CDR2 sequences are LNHDA and SQIVND (reference sequence). The DNA of the CDR3 is TGTGCCAGTAGTATAGGCGCGGATGAAGCTTTCTTT. Protein product: CASSIGADEAFF.

This rearrangement joins TRBV12-5 to TRBJ1-1, with TRBD1 matching 7 bases. The germline CDR1 and CDR2 sequences are LGHNT and FRNRAP. The CDR3 sequence is 17 residues long. The ends lost 5 bases at V and 0 bases at J; junction bases unmatched: 12. The CDR3 DNA sequence: TGTGCTAGTGGTCCATTCGACGGACAGGCCGTGAACACTGAAGCTTTCTTT. Translated: CASGPFDGQAVNTEAFF.

The V gene is TRBV19, the J gene TRBJ1-2, with a possible D match to TRBD1 (6 bases). V lost 1 base, J lost 8 bases, and 17 bases lay in between. The germline V gene has CDR1 LNHDA and CDR2 SQIVND (reference sequence). The CDR3 totals 15 residues. The CDR3 region has the DNA TGTGCCAGTAGTATAGTGAAGGGCAGGGGTCCGGGCTACACCTTC. This translates into CASSIVKGRGPGYTF.

The chain links TRBV6-5 to TRBJ1-1; maybe TRBD1 (6 bases). This CDR3 contains 14 residues. V was trimmed by 6 bases and J by 0 bases, leaving 11 bases between them. Germline V gene sequence: CDR1 MNHEY, CDR2 SVGAGI. In DNA form, the CDR3 reads TGTGCCAGCAGCAGGGGACCAATGAACACTGAAGCTTTCTTT. Residues: CASSRGPMNTEAFF.

The chain is built from TRBV7-9 and TRBJ1-1; D not certain. Trimming pared 8 bases from V and 3 bases from J, leaving 13 bases between. The length of the CDR3 is 13 residues. Looked up from germline, CDR1 is SEHNR and CDR2 is FQNEAQ (reference sequence). DNA of the CDR3: TGTGCCAGCTTCCGGACGGACTACACTGAAGCTTTCTTT. Its protein is CASFRTDYTEAFF. Full variable domain (outside the CDR3, taken from reference TRBV7-9 and TRBJ1-1): DTGVSQNPRHKITKRGQNVTFRCDPISEHNRLYWYRQTLGQGPEFLTYFQNEAQLEKSRLLSDRFSAERPKGSFSTLEIQRTEQGDSAMYLCASFRTDYTEAFFGQGTRLTVV.

The V gene is TRBV19, the J gene TRBJ1-1, with D possibly matching TRBD1 (5 bases). The CDR3 is 13 amino acids. Germline CDR1 reads LNHDA; CDR2 reads SQIVND (reference sequence). The V end was cut by 0 bases, the J end by 8 bases, with 10 bases between. CDR3 amino acids: CASSIDRAGEAFF. Written as DNA, the CDR3 is TGTGCCAGTAGTATAGATCGGGCAGGGGAAGCTTTCTTT.

The count of this clone is one. This chain uses TRBV3-1 (or the pseudogene TRBV3-2) with TRBJ1-1; perhaps TRBD1 as D (5 bases). Trimming pared 1 base from V and 2 bases from J, leaving 14 bases between. The germline CDR1 and CDR2 sequences are LGHDT and YNNKEL (reference sequence). The CDR3 is made up of 16 amino acids. CDR3 DNA sequence: TGTGCCAGCAGCCAAGGGGGACTTGGACAAAACACTGAAGCTTTCTTT. It translates to CASSQGGLGQNTEAFF.

The chain uses TRBV5-6 and TRBJ2-3; 9 nucleotides agree with TRBD2. The V segment lost 0 bases and the J segment 0 bases; nucleotides outside the gene matches: 11. There are 19 residues in the CDR3. CDR1 is SGHDT, CDR2 YYEEEE, per germline. CDR3 in DNA: TGTGCCAGCAGCTTGGGGCGTCTAGCGGGACTAGTTAGCACAGATACGCAGTATTTT. This codes for CASSLGRLAGLVSTDTQYF. Variable domain in full (rest from reference TRBV5-6 and TRBJ2-3): DAGVTQSPTHLIKTRGQQVTLRCSPKSGHDTVSWYQQALGQGPQFIFQYYEEEERQRGNFPDRFSGHQFPNYSSELNVNALLLGDSALYLCASSLGRLAGLVSTDTQYFGPGTRLTVL.

CDR3: CASSLRRGAREQFF. In DNA, the CDR3 is TGTGCCAGCAGCTTGAGGCGGGGGGCCCGTGAGCAGTTCTTC. This chain joins TRBV5-6 and TRBJ2-1, with 8 bases that match TRBD2. With 1 base clipped from V and 9 bases from J, the junction kept 6 bases outside the gene matches. Germline V gene lookup returns CDR1 SGHDT and CDR2 YYEEEE. There are 14 residues in the CDR3.

On this clone itself: The same CDR3 also results from other DNA sequences found in this sample. This sequence joins TRBV5-4 and TRBJ1-4, with D tentatively TRBD1 (5 bases). This CDR3 is 15 amino acids long. V was cut by 0 bases and J by 4 bases, with 10 bases left in between. The germline CDR1 and CDR2 sequences are SGHNT and YYREEE (reference sequence). The CDR3 protein is CASSLGGGGNEKLFF. The DNA of the CDR3 is TGTGCCAGCAGCTTGGGCGGGGGAGGTAATGAAAAACTGTTTTTT.

The chain recombines TRBV21-1 with TRBJ1-5; the tabulated D call, TRBD1, remains unverified against the DNA. TRBV21-1 is deemed a pseudogene. This CDR3 is built from 17 residues. Here the CDR3 DNA reads TGTGCCAGCAGCAAAGTGGTAGGGGTAGGGGGTAATCAGCCCCAGCATTTT. As protein: CASSKVVGVGGNQPQHF.

V is TRBV28 and J is TRBJ2-5; 7 bases agree with TRBD2. Losses at the gene ends were 3 bases for V and 6 bases for J; bases not matched to a gene: 4. Germline lookup yields CDR1 MDHEN and CDR2 SYDVKM. This CDR3 contains 13 residues. The CDR3 coding sequence is TGTGCCAGCAGTTTGGGCGGGAGTCAGACCCAGTACTTC. Translated, it gives CASSLGGSQTQYF.

In its sample, this clone was seen a few times. The V call is TRBV10-3, the J call TRBJ1-5, with TRBD1 matching over 7 bases. V shed 10 bases and J 3 bases; nucleotides not matched to a gene: 15. The CDR3 sequence is 16 residues long. Germline CDR1 ENHRY, CDR2 SYGVKD. The CDR3 sequence: CATSRRQGAFNQPQHF. CDR3 DNA sequence: TGTGCCACCTCCCGACGACAGGGCGCCTTCAATCAGCCCCAGCATTTT.